A single sample gave rise to the 20 T cell receptor beta chains below, sequenced in a study of T cells in Graves' hyperthyroidism and ophthalmopathy (dated by TCRdb to the late 2010s). The method was multiplex PCR. Sequencing was carried out with an Illumina HiSeq 2000. The TCR beta CDR3 regions were amplified from the RNA transcripts. For the first round of RT-PCR on the TCR CDR3, the HTBI primer set was used together with the Qiagen OneStep RT-PCR kit. The public sequencing data were trimmed at Q25 with fastp and processed into clonotypes with MiXCR by TCRdb, which kept only in-frame beta chains. Under each unique CDR3 protein, matching rows form one entry showing the most common genes and DNA. The sample data list about 720,000 distinct CDR3 sequences, and less than 20% of these were observed just once. The ten most abundant clones make up roughly 8% of the sample. The source material was blood. The receptors here all came from a young man with Graves' hyperthyroidism.

The genes are TRBV7-9 and TRBJ2-5; 11 bases align to TRBD2. The CDR3 covers 16 residues. The V segment lost 3 bases and the J segment 3 bases; nucleotides outside the gene matches: 6. Germline CDR1 reads SEHNR; CDR2 reads FQNEAQ (reference sequence). As DNA, the CDR3 is TGTGCCAGCAGCTTCCTACTAGCGGGAGAGAAAGAGACCCAGTACTTC. Translation: CASSFLLAGEKETQYF.

This clonotype has a handful of counts. This rearrangement joins TRBV20-1 to TRBJ2-7; 12 nucleotides agree with TRBD2. CDR3 size: 16 residues. CDR1 is DFQATT and CDR2 is SNEGSKA in the germline V gene (reference sequence). J gave up 3 bases and V 3 bases, and 9 bases lay outside the gene matches. CDR3 sequence (DNA): TGCAGTGCTAGTTCCCAACGACTAGCGGGAGACTACGAGCAGTACTTC. This sequence encodes CSASSQRLAGDYEQYF.

This clonotype turned up a few times. The chain combines TRBV11-2 with TRBJ2-2; TRBD1 is a possible D gene (5 bases). The CDR3 has 13 amino acids. The V end lost 6 bases, the J end lost 3 bases, and 8 bases lay between the germline ends. In germline, CDR1 is SGHAT, CDR2 FQNNGV. Written as DNA, the CDR3 is TGTGCCAGCAGGTTCAGGGACACCGGGGAGCTGTTTTTT. This codes for CASRFRDTGELFF.

This sequence joins TRBV7-2 and TRBJ2-7; 8 bases map to TRBD1. V shed 0 bases, J shed 5 bases, and the junction held 6 bases outside the gene matches. CDR3 length: 15 residues. Germline CDR1 is SGHTA and CDR2 is FQGNSA. The chain's CDR3 is CASSLADRERDEQYF. The CDR3 DNA follows: TGTGCCAGCAGCTTAGCGGACAGGGAAAGAGACGAGCAGTACTTC. The variable domain in full, completed from reference TRBV7-2 and TRBJ2-7, reads GAGVSQSPSNKVTEKGKDVELRCDPISGHTALYWYRQSLGQGLEFLIYFQGNSAPDKSGLPSDRFSAERTGGSVSTLTIQRTQQEDSAVYLCASSLADRERDEQYFGPGTRLTVT.

This clonotype has at least ten counts. The chain carries TRBV6-1 and TRBJ1-1; TRBD1 matches 7 bases. V was clipped by 6 bases and J by 0 bases; unmatched bases: 4. This CDR3 has 14 residues. Germline V gene lookup returns CDR1 MNHNS and CDR2 SASEGT. The CDR3 bases are TGTGCCAGCAGAACAGGGGTAATGAACACTGAAGCTTTCTTT. Encoded protein: CASRTGVMNTEAFF.

The chain is built from TRBV7-9 and TRBJ2-7; 8 bases are a match to TRBD1. Losses at the gene ends were 5 bases for V and 2 bases for J; bases not matched to a gene: 20. In germline, CDR1 is SEHNR, CDR2 FQNEAQ (reference sequence). The length of the CDR3 is 19 residues. DNA for the CDR3: TGTGCCAGCAGCCGACCGCCCTATCGACAGGGGATTATCCCCTACGAGCAGTACTTC. Residues: CASSRPPYRQGIIPYEQYF.

This clonotype appeared once. The rearrangement joins TRBV18 to TRBJ2-6; 7 bases map to TRBD2. Germline assignment: CDR1 KGHSH and CDR2 LQKENI. V trimming: 6 bases; J trimming: 0 bases; junction bases outside the gene matches: 17. The CDR3 has 20 amino acids. CDR3 coding DNA: TGTGCCAGCTCCCCCGGGGGGAGCGGGTCCGAGCGCTCTGGGGCCAACGTCCTGACTTTC. As protein: CASSPGGSGSERSGANVLTF.

CDR3 nucleotide sequence: TGTGCCAGCAGCCCCGGGACTAGCGGGAGTAGGTTCCGCGACGAGCAGTACTTC. It yields the protein CASSPGTSGSRFRDEQYF. The rearrangement links TRBV5-6 to TRBJ2-7; 14 bases line up with TRBD2. The ends lost 4 bases at V and 5 bases at J; junction bases unmatched: 14. Per the germline V gene, CDR1 is SGHDT and CDR2 is YYEEEE. This CDR3 has 18 amino acids.

A few counts support this clonotype. CDR3 DNA sequence: TGCGCCAGCAGCTTGGACTTTAGCGGGAGAGGGTTATACGAGCAGTACTTC. Translation gives CASSLDFSGRGLYEQYF. V gene TRBV5-1 combines with J gene TRBJ2-7, with 9 bases identical to TRBD2. In germline, CDR1 is SGHRS, CDR2 YFSETQ. This CDR3 contains 17 residues. Trimming took 0 bases from V and 4 from J; bases not matched to a gene: 11.

This clonotype has a handful of counts. The J gene is TRBJ1-1, the V gene TRBV6-2 or TRBV6-3, with 7 bases fitting TRBD1. This CDR3 spans 14 amino acids. Germline V gene sequence: CDR1 MNHEY, CDR2 SVGEGT. The ends lost 6 bases at V and 3 bases at J; junction bases unmatched: 7. DNA of the CDR3: TGTGCCAGCAGGCCGGGACAGCCTTACACTGAAGCTTTCTTT. Its translation: CASRPGQPYTEAFF.

This clonotype was observed at least ten times. The rearrangement uses TRBV2 and TRBJ2-7; no clear D. The V gene lost 1 base and the J gene lost 3 bases, with 4 bases spanning the gap. Per germline, CDR1 SNHLY and CDR2 FYNNEI. The CDR3 is 12 amino acids. Written as DNA, the CDR3 is TGTGCCAGCAGTGAAGGGAACTACGAGCAGTACTTC. Its protein product is CASSEGNYEQYF.

The chain couples TRBV7-2 to TRBJ1-2; tentative D call: TRBD1 (6 bases). CDR3 size: 14 residues. Germline CDR1 is SGHTA and CDR2 is FQGNSA. Trimming left V 3 bases short and J 10 bases short, with 18 bases between. The CDR3 here is CASSLGHGEKVYTF. In nucleotides, the CDR3 is TGTGCCAGCAGCTTGGGACATGGGGAAAAGGTCTACACCTTC.

The sample holds many counts of this clonotype. The V and J genes are TRBV28 and TRBJ1-5; possible D gene TRBD1, 5 bases. V lost 6 bases and J lost 0, with 18 bases in between. CDR1 is MDHEN and CDR2 is SYDVKM in the germline V gene. The CDR3 has 17 residues. The CDR3 DNA follows: TGTGCCAGCAGGGACTCAACCGGGGCTTATAGCAATCAGCCCCAGCATTTT. Encoded protein: CASRDSTGAYSNQPQHF.

This clonotype was counted ten times or more. V is TRBV2 and J is TRBJ2-5; a possible D gene is TRBD1 (6 bases). CDR1 is SNHLY and CDR2 is FYNNEI in the germline V gene. The CDR3 extends over 14 amino acids. V was trimmed by 10 bases and J by 0 bases, leaving 15 bases between them. The CDR3 coding sequence is TGTGCCACCCAGGGAAGGGGGTACCAAGAGACCCAGTACTTC. It encodes CATQGRGYQETQYF.

This clonotype was observed at least ten times. This chain joins TRBV3-1 and TRBJ2-7; the D call may be TRBD1 or TRBD2 (5 bases each). Trimming stripped 1 base from V and 3 bases from J, with 16 bases between. CDR1 and CDR2 (germline): LGHDT, YNNKEL (reference sequence). The CDR3 extends over 16 amino acids. The DNA for the CDR3 is TGTGCCAGCAGCCAAGGATCTGGGGGTCCGGGCTACGAGCAGTACTTC. It encodes CASSQGSGGPGYEQYF.

Concerning this clonotype: The junction differs from germline at one of its ends, possibly a read error. The chain employs TRBV27 and TRBJ1-6, with D possibly being TRBD1 (5 bases). The germline V gene has CDR1 MNHEY and CDR2 SMNVEV (reference sequence). CDR3 size: 18 residues. CDR3 sequence (DNA): TGTGCCAGCAGTACTCGACAGAAGATGAGCTCCTATAATTCACCCCTCTACTTT. Protein sequence: CASSTRQKMSSYNSPLYF.

This clonotype was seen just once. V and J are TRBV19 and TRBJ2-3, with 9 bases that match TRBD2. The J segment lost 1 base and the V segment lost 3 bases, leaving 2 bases of the junction unmatched. CDR3 size: 15 residues. Germline V gives CDR1 LNHDA, CDR2 SQIVND (reference sequence). This CDR3 reads CASSMREGGTDTQYF. The CDR3 region has the DNA TGTGCCAGTAGTATGCGGGAGGGGGGCACAGATACGCAGTATTTT.

This clonotype was seen a handful of times. This sequence joins TRBV10-3 and TRBJ1-2; weak D call: TRBD1 (5 bases). The CDR3 extends over 15 amino acids. The germline V and J ends were trimmed by 2 bases and 5 bases, with 15 bases remaining between them. Looked up from germline, CDR1 is ENHRY and CDR2 is SYGVKD. The CDR3 nucleotides are TGTGCCATCAGTGAGATGCCACAGGCACCTTATGGCTACACCTTC. This sequence encodes CAISEMPQAPYGYTF.

This clonotype was counted a few times. The V gene is TRBV28, the J gene TRBJ2-7, with D possibly being TRBD1 or TRBD2 (5 bases each). The CDR3 is made up of 14 amino acids. Deletions cut 3 bases from V and 3 bases from J, with 12 bases between. In germline, CDR1 is MDHEN, CDR2 SYDVKM. The CDR3 region is CASSLAGSDYEQYF. The CDR3, as DNA: TGTGCCAGCAGTTTGGCAGGGAGCGACTACGAGCAGTACTTC.

This clonotype was detected many times. The chain joins TRBV24-1 to TRBJ2-2; unclear D gene. V was cut by 4 bases and J by 6 bases, with 8 bases left in between. The CDR3 consists of 13 residues. Germline V gene sequence: CDR1 KGHDR, CDR2 SFDVKD. CDR3 in DNA: TGTGCCACCAGTGAGCATCTTGCCGGGGAGCTGTTTTTT. It translates to CATSEHLAGELFF.